This T cell receptor beta chain was recovered during a study of blood T cell repertoires in COVID-19. Across the study: The United States, Italy and Spain provided the acute and convalescent COVID-19 samples. T cells, B-cell-depleted T cells, or PBMCs supplied cDNA or gDNA.

The authors' processing: Amplification of reference gene primers provided the estimated nucleated cell counts. Clones were sequenced by immunoSEQ multiplex PCR, and TCRdb holds only the in-frame ones, with some missing. V and J calls and clone size are those listed in that table; D and trimming were worked out from the DNA. This table holds around 95,000 clones, 90% to 95% found once. Germline CDR1 and CDR2: SGHRS and YFSETQ. The CDR3 has 14 amino acids. V lost 3 bases and J lost 6, with 16 bases in between. The specimen was peripheral blood. The chain employs TRBV5-1 and TRBJ2-7, with a possible D match to TRBD1 (5 bases). This sequence was found in a man in his fifties or sixties with active COVID-19. In DNA form, the CDR3 reads TGCGCCAGCAGCTCGTCCGGCAGGGCTGGCGAGCAGTACTTC. It encodes CASSSSGRAGEQYF.